Listed here are 24 T cell receptor beta chains from one sample, sequenced in a study of cytomegalovirus exposure and HLA in healthy donors. The repertoire was sequenced with immunoSEQ multiplex PCR; TCRdb's copy has only in-frame clones and lacks some. The sample consists of 89,000 or so clones, about 93% of them appearing once. The sequenced material came from PBMCs. These receptors originate from a woman between 25 and 40 years old in good health and CMV-seropositive.

The rearrangement joins TRBV11-2 to TRBJ2-3, with 8 positions matching TRBD2. The CDR3 totals 17 residues. In germline, CDR1 is SGHAT, CDR2 FQNNGV. The J segment lost 6 bases and the V segment lost 4 bases, leaving 15 bases of the junction unmatched. The CDR3 DNA reads as TGTGCCAGCAGCTATACCCTAACGGGAGGGCCTTCCGATACGCAGTATTTT. Translating gives CASSYTLTGGPSDTQYF.

The genes are TRBV11-3 and TRBJ1-1; perhaps TRBD1 as D (5 bases). CDR3 length: 14 amino acids. Per germline, CDR1 SGHNT and CDR2 YENEEA. Trimming pared 0 bases from V and 4 bases from J, leaving 9 bases between. The CDR3 here is CASSLDPGGTEAFF. In nucleotides, the CDR3 is TGTGCCAGCAGCTTAGATCCGGGGGGCACTGAAGCTTTCTTT.

V is TRBV27 and J is TRBJ2-2; the D gene is possibly TRBD1 (6 bases). The ends were cut back, 4 bases at V and 0 bases at J, with 6 bases in the middle. This CDR3 contains 14 residues. Per the germline V gene, CDR1 is MNHEY and CDR2 is SMNVEV (reference sequence). Written as DNA, the CDR3 is TGTGCCAGCAGTTGGGGGCCGAACACCGGGGAGCTGTTTTTT. This gives the protein CASSWGPNTGELFF.

This clone was recorded a few times. The rearrangement links TRBV7-2 to TRBJ2-1; 12 bases map to TRBD2. J gave up 9 bases and V 1 base, and 4 bases lay outside the gene matches. The V gene's germline CDR1 is SGHTA and CDR2 FQGNSA. The CDR3 has 15 amino acids. As DNA, the CDR3 is TGTGCCAGCAGCTTAGAGACTAGCGGGAGCACTGAGCAGTTCTTC. This sequence encodes CASSLETSGSTEQFF.

In DNA form, the CDR3 reads TGTGCCAGCAAAACCAATAGAGCCGGGACTAGCGGGCGGCAAGAGACCCAGTACTTC. Its translation: CASKTNRAGTSGRQETQYF. The V and J genes are TRBV27 and TRBJ2-5, with 12 bases fitting TRBD2. There are 19 residues in the CDR3. The V gene end was trimmed by 7 bases and the J gene end by 2 bases; junction bases not matched to a gene: 17. Germline V CDR1 and CDR2: MNHEY, SMNVEV (reference sequence).

This clone was counted a few times. The chain links TRBV19 to TRBJ1-2; a weak D match, TRBD1 (6 bases). Deletions cut 6 bases from V and 3 bases from J, with 17 bases between. CDR1 is LNHDA and CDR2 is SQIVND in the germline V gene (reference sequence). CDR3 size: 15 residues. The CDR3 nucleotides read TGTGCCAGTAGCGCTACAGGGTGGGGGCACTATGGCTACACCTTC. This translates into CASSATGWGHYGYTF.

This rearrangement joins TRBV14 to TRBJ2-3; D may be TRBD2 (5 bases). With 0 bases removed from V and 3 bases from J, the gap between germline ends came to 10 bases. CDR3 length equals 15 residues. Germline V CDR1 and CDR2: SGHDN, FVKESK. The CDR3 loop is CASSQDRWTTDTQYF. The CDR3 nucleotides are TGTGCCAGCAGCCAAGATCGGTGGACTACAGATACGCAGTATTTT.

The chain employs TRBV19 and TRBJ2-3, with TRBD2 matching over 14 bases. With 5 bases clipped from V and 0 bases from J, the junction kept 7 bases outside the gene matches. CDR1 and CDR2 (germline): LNHDA, SQIVND (reference sequence). The CDR3 totals 18 residues. CDR3 region: CASSGGLAGAPSTDTQYF. The CDR3 DNA sequence: TGTGCCAGTAGTGGGGGACTAGCGGGAGCGCCTAGCACAGATACGCAGTATTTT. Variable domain in full (rest from reference TRBV19 and TRBJ2-3): DGGITQSPKYLFRKEGQNVTLSCEQNLNHDAMYWYRQDPGQGLRLIYYSQIVNDFQKGDIAEGYSVSREKKESFPLTVTSAQKNPTAFYLCASSGGLAGAPSTDTQYFGPGTRLTVL.

The chain has TRBV4-3 and TRBJ1-1; D remains ambiguous. Germline CDR1 reads LGHNA; CDR2 reads YSLEER. Trimming took off 0 bases at V and 1 base at J, with 12 bases between the two ends. The CDR3 runs 16 residues. Written as DNA, the CDR3 is TGCGCCAGCAGCCAAGATCCGGGTATGAGGAACACTGAAGCTTTCTTT. It codes for CASSQDPGMRNTEAFF.

The V call is TRBV7-3, the J call TRBJ1-3, with D uncertain. The V gene lost 2 bases and the J gene lost 0 bases, with 14 bases spanning the gap. Per the germline V gene, CDR1 is SGHTA and CDR2 is FQGTGA. The CDR3 is 17 residues long. The CDR3 DNA reads as TGTGCCAGCAGCTTACCACCCCCCGCTATCTCTGGAAACACCATATATTTT. This sequence encodes CASSLPPPAISGNTIYF.

V and J are TRBV29-1 and TRBJ2-7, with D possibly being TRBD2 (5 bases). The CDR3 runs to 13 residues. V dropped 5 bases and J dropped 0 bases, with 11 bases sitting between them. Germline CDR1 reads SQVTM; CDR2 reads ANQGSEA. CDR3 protein: CSVRTPSSYEQYF. CDR3 bases: TGCAGCGTTAGGACTCCGAGCTCCTACGAGCAGTACTTC.

This chain joins TRBV4-3 and TRBJ2-5; 13 positions agree with TRBD2. CDR3 length equals 19 residues. Trimming cost V 0 bases and J 3 bases; bases outside gene matches: 10. Germline CDR1 LGHNA, CDR2 YSLEER. The CDR3, as DNA: TGCGCCAGCAGCCAAGATATAGGCGTCGGGACTAGCGGGGAAGAGACCCAGTACTTC. It translates to CASSQDIGVGTSGEETQYF.

The chain couples TRBV7-8 to TRBJ2-3; tentatively, D is TRBD2 (6 bases). CDR3 size: 15 residues. Germline V gives CDR1 SGHVS, CDR2 FQNEAQ. V was cut by 1 base and J by 2 bases, with 10 bases left in between. The CDR3 protein is CASSLGASVTDTQYF. The CDR3 coding sequence is TGTGCCAGCAGCTTAGGGGCTAGCGTCACAGATACGCAGTATTTT.

This clone was seen only a few times. The V call is TRBV4-1, the J call TRBJ2-3, with D possibly TRBD2 on 5 matching bases. The CDR3 is 17 residues long. CDR1 MGHRA and CDR2 YSYEKL come from the germline V gene. Deletions cut 0 bases from V and 0 bases from J, with 13 bases between. In DNA form, the CDR3 reads TGCGCCAGCAGCCAAGATCTAGCAGACCTGAGCACAGATACGCAGTATTTT. It codes for CASSQDLADLSTDTQYF.

The rearrangement uses TRBV10-3 and TRBJ2-1; 8 bases align to TRBD1. The V and J ends lost 5 bases and 9 bases, in that order; junction bases with no gene match: 9. Germline assignment: CDR1 ENHRY and CDR2 SYGVKD. This CDR3 has 14 amino acids. CDR3 in DNA: TGTGCCATCAGTTCGACAGGGGAGAGGGGTGAGCAGTTCTTC. Its protein product is CAISSTGERGEQFF.

The chain uses TRBV4-2 and TRBJ2-7; D is perhaps TRBD2 (5 bases). This CDR3 comprises 14 residues. V was clipped by 3 bases and J by 1 base, with 10 bases between them. Germline V lookup: CDR1 LGHNA, CDR2 YNFKEQ. The CDR3 region has the DNA TGTGCCAGCAGCCAGGGGTCGGGGTCCTACGAGCAGTACTTC. Translated, it gives CASSQGSGSYEQYF.

The CDR3 sequence: CASSQDPSSYEQYF. The CDR3, as DNA: TGCGCCAGCAGCCAAGATCCTAGCTCCTACGAGCAGTACTTC. The chain is built from TRBV4-3 and TRBJ2-7; D not certain. The CDR3 extends over 14 amino acids. V was cut by 0 bases and J by 0 bases, with 6 bases left in between. Germline CDR1 is LGHNA and CDR2 is YSLEER.

The gene calls are TRBV4-3 and TRBJ1-1; unclear D gene. Germline lookup yields CDR1 LGHNA and CDR2 YSLEER. Trimming cost V 0 bases and J 3 bases, with 14 bases left between them. This CDR3 contains 16 residues. CDR3 DNA: TGCGCCAGCAGCCAAGATACTAGCGTCCCGTACACTGAAGCTTTCTTT. Translating it yields CASSQDTSVPYTEAFF.

V gene TRBV18 combines with J gene TRBJ2-2; D is uncertain. The CDR3 extends over 16 amino acids. V lost 4 bases and J lost 2, with 14 bases in between. Germline lookup yields CDR1 KGHSH and CDR2 LQKENI. CDR3 nucleotide sequence: TGTGCCAGCTCACGCAAAGAAGGCGGAAACACCGGGGAGCTGTTTTTT. Amino acids: CASSRKEGGNTGELFF.

The V call is TRBV9, the J call TRBJ2-3; 11 bases agree with TRBD2. V shed 4 bases, J shed 3 bases, and the junction held 7 bases outside the gene matches. The CDR3 sequence is 16 residues long. Per germline, CDR1 SGDLS and CDR2 YYNGEE. The CDR3 DNA reads TGTGCCAGCAGCTTACAACTAGCGGGAGCGACAGATACGCAGTATTTT. Residues: CASSLQLAGATDTQYF.

This CDR3 reads CASSQGTGPRNEQFF. In nucleotides, the CDR3 is TGTGCCAGCAGCCAAGGGACAGGTCCCCGCAATGAGCAGTTCTTC. The chain employs TRBV7-8 and TRBJ2-1; 8 nucleotides line up with TRBD1. The germline CDR1 and CDR2 sequences are SGHVS and FQNEAQ. Unmatched junction bases numbered 9, after V lost 5 bases and J lost 6 bases. The CDR3 is 15 amino acids.

This chain links TRBV29-1 with TRBJ2-7; D possibly corresponds to TRBD1 (6 bases). V lost 7 bases, J lost 2 bases, and 18 bases lay in between. The CDR3 loop spans 14 amino acids. Looked up from germline, CDR1 is SQVTM and CDR2 is ANQGSEA. The CDR3 here is CSARAQGPTYEQYF. CDR3 nucleotides: TGCAGCGCCCGTGCACAGGGCCCCACCTACGAGCAGTACTTC.

The chain combines TRBV11-2 with TRBJ1-4; D remains ambiguous. The CDR3 consists of 15 residues. Trimming took 1 base from V and 2 from J, leaving 8 bases between them. Germline assignment: CDR1 SGHAT and CDR2 FQNNGV. In DNA, the CDR3 is TGTGCCAGCAGCTTAGGAGGCCGGACTAATGAAAAACTGTTTTTT. This encodes CASSLGGRTNEKLFF.

In DNA, the CDR3 is TGTGCCAGCAGCGTAGAGGGGAGGGCGAACACCGGGGAGCTGTTTTTT. This translates into CASSVEGRANTGELFF. The V call is TRBV9, the J call TRBJ2-2; TRBD2 aligns across 7 bases. V lost 0 bases, J lost 0 bases, and 2 bases stayed unmatched. This CDR3 has 16 residues. Germline V CDR1 and CDR2: SGDLS, YYNGEE.